Listed below are T cell receptor beta chains from one sample, sequenced in a study of response to subunit inactivated influenza vaccine. TCRdb processed the RT-PCR reads anew with MiXCR; each CDR3 protein has one entry. The sample lists 700,000 to 800,000 distinct CDR3 sequences; 18% were seen once. The specimen comprised PBMCs from blood, sampled 5 to 6 days after vaccination. Receptor source: a man aged 50 or older who received an inactivated influenza vaccine. Both conserved end residues are part of each CDR3. D genes are given only for firm matches. Clone size, where shown, is once, few, many, or a class for clones that have expanded.

j_call clone_size v_call d_call cdr3_aa cdr3_nt
TRBJ2-3 . TRBV3-1 TRBD2 CASSHRGTSGGESTDTQYF TGTGCCAGCAGCCACCGTGGGACTAGCGGGGGGGAAAGCACAGATACGCAGTATTTT
TRBJ2-7 once TRBV15 TRBD2 CATSVTSGSGEQYF TGTGCCACCAGCGTTACTAGCGGGAGTGGCGAGCAGTACTTC
TRBJ2-1 . TRBV12-3/TRBV12-4 . CASSAPSRIGGYEQFF TGTGCCAGCAGCGCCCCTTCGCGAATCGGAGGCTATGAGCAGTTCTTC
TRBJ2-1 . TRBV20-1 . CSAREELRATIEQFF TGCAGTGCTAGGGAAGAATTGAGGGCTACAATTGAGCAGTTCTTC
TRBJ2-7 . TRBV4-3 TRBD1 CASSQDRDRGLYEQYF TGCGCCAGCAGCCAAGATCGGGACAGGGGGTTATACGAGCAGTACTTC
TRBJ2-1 few TRBV10-3 TRBD1 CAIKPGTGGRNEQFF TGTGCCATCAAACCCGGGACAGGGGGAAGAAATGAGCAGTTCTTC
TRBJ2-1 few TRBV6-2/TRBV6-3 . CASSTLQRSYNEQFF TGTGCCAGCAGTACTCTTCAGAGGTCCTACAATGAGCAGTTCTTC
TRBJ2-7 . TRBV29-1 TRBD1 CSVRPLQGAYEQYF TGCAGCGTTCGCCCCCTACAGGGGGCTTACGAGCAGTACTTC
TRBJ2-3 few TRBV10-3 . CAISAGTAGTDTQYF TGTGCCATCAGTGCCGGGACGGCAGGCACAGATACGCAGTATTTT
TRBJ2-3 . TRBV20-1 . CSAKSQGTDTQYF TGCAGTGCTAAGTCTCAGGGCACAGATACGCAGTATTTT
TRBJ2-7 . TRBV12-3/TRBV12-4 . CASSFGELYEQYF TGTGCCAGCAGTTTCGGGGAGTTATACGAGCAGTACTTC
TRBJ1-5 many TRBV20-1 . CSASWGNQPQHF TGCAGTGCCAGTTGGGGCAATCAGCCCCAGCATTTT
TRBJ2-3 . TRBV24-1 . CATSDYADTQYF TGTGCCACCAGTGATTACGCAGATACGCAGTATTTT
TRBJ2-7 few TRBV6-2/TRBV6-3 . CASISYEQYF TGTGCCAGCATCTCCTACGAGCAGTACTTC
TRBJ2-1 . TRBV7-9 . CASSWAGPGNEQFF TGTGCCAGCAGCTGGGCGGGCCCCGGGAATGAGCAGTTCTTC
TRBJ2-1 . TRBV5-5 TRBD1 CASNGQAITTSYNEQFF TGTGCCAGCAACGGACAGGCTATAACGACCTCCTACAATGAGCAGTTCTTC
TRBJ2-5 . TRBV7-6 TRBD2 CASSPTGGGAWETQYF TGTGCCAGCAGCCCCACTGGCGGGGGGGCCTGGGAGACCCAGTACTTC
TRBJ2-5 . TRBV2 TRBD1 CASRSGQASRKTQYF TGTGCCAGCAGAAGCGGACAGGCCTCCAGGAAGACCCAGTACTTC
TRBJ2-5 . TRBV7-2 . CASSLFMSRTSETQYF TGTGCCAGCAGCTTATTTATGTCGCGGACATCGGAGACCCAGTACTTC
TRBJ2-1 . TRBV5-6 TRBD2 CASGLAGANEQFF TGTGCCAGCGGGCTAGCGGGTGCCAATGAGCAGTTCTTC
TRBJ2-1 . TRBV5-1 TRBD2 CASSGSTSGKQFF TGCGCCAGCAGCGGGAGTACTAGCGGCAAGCAGTTCTTC
TRBJ2-3 . TRBV15 TRBD2 CATSRKTSGGMDTQYF TGTGCCACCAGCCGAAAAACTAGCGGGGGAATGGATACGCAGTATTTT
TRBJ1-2 few TRBV15 . CATSRAAQGPIYGYTF TGTGCCACCAGCAGAGCGGCGCAGGGCCCTATCTATGGCTACACCTTC
TRBJ2-1 few TRBV28 TRBD1 CASSSHETGAPMGEQFF TGTGCCAGCAGTTCGCATGAAACAGGGGCGCCAATGGGTGAGCAGTTCTTC
TRBJ2-7 . TRBV10-3 . CAISEVLKAYEQYF TGTGCCATCAGTGAGGTTTTGAAGGCCTACGAGCAGTACTTC
TRBJ2-7 few TRBV4-2 TRBD1 CASSQPGQPDEQYF TGTGCCAGCAGCCAACCGGGACAGCCCGACGAGCAGTACTTC
TRBJ1-1 . TRBV29-1 . CSGGDLVNTEAFF TGCAGCGGTGGTGACTTGGTGAACACTGAAGCTTTCTTT
TRBJ2-3 . TRBV6-2/TRBV6-3 . CASSKESTDTQYF TGTGCCAGCAGTAAGGAAAGCACAGATACGCAGTATTTT
TRBJ2-2 few TRBV5-1 . CASSLALPGELFF TGCGCCAGCAGCTTAGCCCTCCCCGGGGAGCTGTTTTTT
TRBJ1-6 . TRBV25-1 . CASSESRDGLGPLHF TGTGCCAGCAGTGAATCCCGGGACGGGTTGGGACCCCTCCACTTT
TRBJ2-1 . TRBV20-1 TRBD2 CSARKLAGGSSSYNEQFF TGCAGTGCTAGAAAGCTAGCGGGGGGCTCGAGCTCCTACAATGAGCAGTTCTTC
TRBJ2-1 . TRBV30 TRBD2 CAWSRGLAGVREQFF TGTGCCTGGAGTCGGGGACTAGCGGGAGTTCGGGAGCAGTTCTTC
TRBJ1-1 . TRBV18 TRBD1 CASSRTQTGRTEAFF TGTGCCAGCTCACGCACGCAGACAGGGCGCACTGAAGCTTTCTTT
TRBJ2-7 few TRBV20-1 TRBD1 CSVQQGPLSYEQYF TGCAGTGTTCAACAGGGGCCCCTCTCCTACGAGCAGTACTTC
TRBJ1-1 few TRBV10-3 TRBD1 CAISEGTGEAFF TGTGCCATCAGTGAGGGGACAGGGGAGGCTTTCTTT
TRBJ2-2 . TRBV7-6 TRBD2 CASSLISAGGYTGELFF TGTGCCAGCAGCTTAATTTCTGCGGGGGGGTACACCGGGGAGCTGTTTTTT
TRBJ1-6 many TRBV18 . CASSPTTVNSPLHF TGTGCCAGCTCACCGACGACAGTTAATTCACCCCTCCACTTT
TRBJ2-7 few TRBV11-2 . CASSLEGWTFEQYF TGTGCCAGCAGCTTAGAAGGTTGGACTTTCGAGCAGTACTTC
TRBJ1-4 few TRBV16 . CASSQTQGKGEKLFF TGTGCCAGCAGCCAGACTCAGGGGAAGGGTGAAAAACTGTTTTTT
TRBJ1-1 . TRBV12-3/TRBV12-4 . CASSFRTAPEAFF TGTGCCAGCAGTTTCCGGACAGCACCTGAAGCTTTCTTT
TRBJ1-1 few TRBV25-1 . CASSPIGSYGVNTEAFF TGTGCCAGCAGTCCAATAGGGAGTTACGGGGTGAACACTGAAGCTTTCTTT
TRBJ1-2 . TRBV20-1 TRBD1 CSASPTGTDGYTF TGCAGTGCTAGCCCGACAGGGACTGATGGCTACACCTTC
TRBJ1-2 few TRBV18 . CASSPTSGSYTF TGTGCCAGCTCACCAACTTCGGGCAGCTACACCTTC
TRBJ2-5 many TRBV20-1 TRBD2 CSAKPLLAGVQETQYF TGCAGTGCTAAACCCCTACTAGCGGGGGTCCAAGAGACCCAGTACTTC
TRBJ2-5 . TRBV30 . CAWDLGQETQYF TGTGCCTGGGACTTAGGCCAAGAGACCCAGTACTTC
TRBJ1-1 . TRBV6-1 TRBD1 CASSPRDTGGDWATEAFF TGTGCCAGCAGTCCCCGGGATACAGGGGGGGACTGGGCCACTGAAGCTTTCTTT
TRBJ1-5 few TRBV20-1 TRBD1 CSARAGTGSGQPQHF TGCAGTGCTAGAGCCGGGACAGGGTCAGGTCAGCCCCAGCATTTT
TRBJ2-1 few TRBV2 . CASKTGLVNNEQFF TGTGCCAGCAAAACGGGACTGGTTAACAATGAGCAGTTCTTC
TRBJ2-7 . TRBV4-1 . CASSLKWGVSYEQYF TGCGCCAGCAGCCTCAAGTGGGGGGTCTCCTACGAGCAGTACTTC
TRBJ2-7 . TRBV30 . CAWSPLGTSSYEQYF TGTGCCTGGAGTCCCCTCGGGACCTCCTCCTACGAGCAGTACTTC
TRBJ2-1 few TRBV10-3 TRBD2 CAINALAGPNEQFF TGTGCCATCAATGCCCTAGCGGGACCGAATGAGCAGTTCTTC